This T cell receptor (beta chain) was obtained from a study of control samples from healthy donors and cancer patients. This CDR3 region has 12 residues. Germline V CDR1 and CDR2: SGHDN, FVKESK. V shed 6 bases and J shed 1 base, with 4 bases lying between them. Libraries were prepared by immunoSEQ multiplex PCR; TCRdb keeps only in-frame clonotypes and omits some of them. The sample carries roughly 93,000 clones, about 89% recorded once. The chain combines TRBV14 with TRBJ1-3; D gene unclear. The sample taken for sequencing was PBMCs. This receptor was identified in a woman between 50 and 59 years old with colorectal cancer. The CDR3 is CASSPSGNTIYF. Written as DNA, the CDR3 is TGTGCCAGCAGTCCGTCTGGAAACACCATATATTTT.